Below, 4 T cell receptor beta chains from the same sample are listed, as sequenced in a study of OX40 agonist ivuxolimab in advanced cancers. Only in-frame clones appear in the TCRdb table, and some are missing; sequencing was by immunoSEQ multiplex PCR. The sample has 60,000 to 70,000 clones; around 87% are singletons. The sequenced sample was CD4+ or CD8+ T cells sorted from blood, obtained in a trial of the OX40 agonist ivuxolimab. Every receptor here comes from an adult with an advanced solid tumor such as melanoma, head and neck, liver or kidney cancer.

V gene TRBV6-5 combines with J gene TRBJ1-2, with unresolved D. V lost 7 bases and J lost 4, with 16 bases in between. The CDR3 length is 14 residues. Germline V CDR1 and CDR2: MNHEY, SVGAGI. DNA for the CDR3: TGTGCCAGCACGAAACCTACACCTACCTATGGCTACACCTTC. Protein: CASTKPTPTYGYTF.

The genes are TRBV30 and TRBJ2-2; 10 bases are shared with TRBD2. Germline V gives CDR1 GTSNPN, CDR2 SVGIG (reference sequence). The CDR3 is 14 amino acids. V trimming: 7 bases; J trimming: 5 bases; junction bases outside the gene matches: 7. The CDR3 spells CASLVAGGTGELFF. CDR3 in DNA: TGTGCCTCCCTCGTAGCGGGAGGTACCGGGGAGCTGTTTTTT.

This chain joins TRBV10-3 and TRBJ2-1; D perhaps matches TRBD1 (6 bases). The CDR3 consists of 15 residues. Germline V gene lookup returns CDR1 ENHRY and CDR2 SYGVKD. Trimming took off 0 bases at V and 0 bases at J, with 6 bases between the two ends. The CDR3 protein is CAISESTGSYNEQFF. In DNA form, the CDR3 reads TGTGCCATCAGTGAGTCGACAGGCTCCTACAATGAGCAGTTCTTC.

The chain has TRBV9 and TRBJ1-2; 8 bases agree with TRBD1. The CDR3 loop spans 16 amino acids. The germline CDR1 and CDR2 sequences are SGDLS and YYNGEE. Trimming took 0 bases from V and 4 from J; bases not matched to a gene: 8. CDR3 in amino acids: CASSVDYRTGRYGYTF. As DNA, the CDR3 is TGTGCCAGCAGCGTAGACTACAGGACAGGGCGCTATGGCTACACCTTC.